Presented here are 26 T cell receptor beta chains from one specimen sequenced in a study of shared clonotypes between healthy human individuals (dated by TCRdb to 2018 to 2021). The receptor library was made with the immunoSEQ multiplex PCR assay. The table comes from immuneACCESS by way of TCRdb, which keeps in-frame sequences with V and J called. Part of the clones is missing from these tables; in studies checked, under half for an unresolved V gene and the rest for unknown reasons. A total of about 2.2 million clones appear in this sample, about 93% of them only once. The leading ten clones occupy approximately 1.6% of the sample. CD8 naive samples were obtained by positive selection for CCR7 among CD45RO-negative cells, yielding a CD45RA+CCR7+ population from which TemRA cells were excluded. Input material: naive CD8+ T cells from PBMCs. The cell subset or site label on this specimen signifies: CD45RA+CCR7+. The source of these receptors is a man between 18 and 35 years old in good health. Some clones in this sample may be carry-over from other donors' samples.

To note about this clone: The same CDR3 can be traced to other DNA sequences in this sample. The chain recombines TRBV27 with TRBJ2-1; 10 bases are a match to TRBD2. V lost 2 bases, J lost 3 bases, and 4 bases stayed unmatched. The length of the CDR3 is 16 residues. The germline V gene has CDR1 MNHEY and CDR2 SMNVEV (reference sequence). The CDR3 sequence is CASSLGLAELYNEQFF. As DNA, the CDR3 is TGTGCCAGCAGTTTAGGACTAGCGGAGCTCTACAATGAGCAGTTCTTC.

The CDR3 here is CASSPSWQETQYF. The CDR3, as DNA: TGTGCCAGCAGCCCTTCCTGGCAAGAGACCCAGTACTTC. V gene TRBV6-6 combines with J gene TRBJ2-5; D unclear. The germline V and J ends were trimmed by 6 bases and 2 bases, with 10 bases remaining between them. This CDR3 contains 13 residues. The germline V gene has CDR1 MNHNY and CDR2 SVGAGI (reference sequence).

The chain uses TRBV6-1 and TRBJ2-3, with 11 nucleotides matching TRBD2. After removal of 2 bases from V and 1 base from J, the junction contained 11 bases not matched to a gene. CDR3 length equals 19 residues. Germline values: CDR1 MNHNS, CDR2 SASEGT. CDR3 sequence: CASSELDGPGLAGTDTQYF. The CDR3 nucleotides are TGTGCCAGCAGTGAACTTGACGGACCGGGACTAGCGGGCACAGATACGCAGTATTTT.

This chain joins TRBV2 and TRBJ2-5, with 7 nucleotides matching TRBD1. Germline CDR1 and CDR2: SNHLY and FYNNEI. V lost 9 bases and J lost 7; bases outside the gene matches: 11. The CDR3 consists of 13 residues. The CDR3 nucleotides read TGTGCCAGAGAAGGGACAGAGGTGGGGACCCAGTACTTC. It is translated as CAREGTEVGTQYF. Full variable domain (outside the CDR3, taken from reference TRBV2 and TRBJ2-5): EPEVTQTPSHQVTQMGQEVILRCVPISNHLYFYWYRQILGQKVEFLVSFYNNEISEKSEIFDDQFSVERPDGSNFTLKIRSTKLEDSAMYFCAREGTEVGTQYFGPGTRLLVL.

The V and J genes are TRBV5-6 and TRBJ2-7, with TRBD1 matching over 8 bases. The CDR3 is made up of 16 amino acids. The V gene end was trimmed by 0 bases and the J gene end by 1 base; junction bases not matched to a gene: 6. Germline V gene data show CDR1 as SGHDT and CDR2 as YYEEEE. The CDR3 coding sequence is TGTGCCAGCAGCTTGGGTCAGGGGGCCCCTTCCTACGAGCAGTACTTC. This encodes CASSLGQGAPSYEQYF.

The table lists this clone with a count of one. The rearrangement uses TRBV30 and TRBJ1-4; no clear D. V lost 1 base, J lost 0 bases, and 24 bases lay in between. CDR1 is GTSNPN and CDR2 is SVGIG in the germline V gene (reference sequence). This CDR3 spans 20 amino acids. CDR3 sequence reads: CAWSAPPEGRNFATNEKLFF. CDR3 sequence (DNA): TGTGCCTGGAGTGCCCCCCCCGAAGGACGGAACTTCGCAACTAATGAAAAACTGTTTTTT.

The V call is TRBV4-1, the J call TRBJ2-7; the D call may be TRBD1 or TRBD2 (7 bases each). Deletions cut 4 bases from V and 2 bases from J, with 12 bases between. Germline CDR1 and CDR2: MGHRA and YSYEKL. The CDR3 has 14 amino acids. CDR3 loop: CASSPGGGTYEQYF. Here the CDR3 DNA reads TGCGCCAGCAGCCCAGGGGGGGGTACCTACGAGCAGTACTTC.

The chain recombines TRBV9 with TRBJ2-2, with D possibly TRBD1 on 6 matching bases. The CDR3 runs 20 residues. V lost 3 bases and J 3 bases, leaving 27 bases between the germline ends. Germline values: CDR1 SGDLS, CDR2 YYNGEE. In DNA form, the CDR3 reads TGTGCCAGCAGCGGGCCGGGCCAACCCGATCAAAGGGGGTACACCGGGGAGCTGTTTTTT. Translated: CASSGPGQPDQRGYTGELFF.

The rearrangement joins TRBV2 to TRBJ2-1; the D is unclear. The length of the CDR3 is 10 residues. Germline lookup yields CDR1 SNHLY and CDR2 FYNNEI. Trimming took 5 bases from V and 8 from J, leaving 4 bases between them. The CDR3 nucleotides read TGTGCCAGCAGTCAGGATGAGCAGTTCTTC. This gives the protein CASSQDEQFF.

The chain joins TRBV27 to TRBJ2-1; 9 bases are shared with TRBD1. Germline trimming cut 4 bases from V and 9 bases from J; bases unmatched to any gene: 7. CDR3 length: 14 amino acids. Germline CDR1 MNHEY, CDR2 SMNVEV (reference sequence). The DNA for the CDR3 is TGTGCCAGCAGTTCCCCCGACAGGGGGTCTGAGCAGTTCTTC. As protein: CASSSPDRGSEQFF.

This chain links TRBV27 with TRBJ2-7; D may be TRBD1 (5 bases). V was cut by 1 base and J by 2 bases, with 12 bases left in between. The CDR3 length is 15 residues. Germline V lookup: CDR1 MNHEY, CDR2 SMNVEV (reference sequence). CDR3 amino acids: CASSLYAQVTYEQYF. The CDR3 nucleotides read TGTGCCAGCAGTTTATACGCACAGGTGACCTACGAGCAGTACTTC.

V and J are TRBV25-1 and TRBJ2-1, with TRBD2 matching 9 bases. Germline V lookup: CDR1 MGHDK, CDR2 SYGVNS. This CDR3 is built from 16 residues. V trimming: 1 base; J trimming: 4 bases; junction bases outside the gene matches: 5. The CDR3 DNA follows: TGTGCCAGCAGTGAATTCGGGCGGGAGGGTTACAATGAGCAGTTCTTC. Protein product: CASSEFGREGYNEQFF.

J is TRBJ2-5 and V is TRBV11-3; D is unresolved. Trimming left V 5 bases short and J 3 bases short, with 13 bases between. Germline V gene sequence: CDR1 SGHNT, CDR2 YENEEA. CDR3 length equals 14 residues. The CDR3 region is CASSMRTREETQYF. Written as DNA, the CDR3 is TGTGCCAGCAGCATGCGGACCCGGGAAGAGACCCAGTACTTC.

Comment on this clone: The sample holds other DNA sequences that translate to the same CDR3. This chain links TRBV27 with TRBJ2-1, with 7 bases fitting TRBD2. Germline values: CDR1 MNHEY, CDR2 SMNVEV (reference sequence). This CDR3 comprises 15 residues. Losses at the gene ends were 3 bases for V and 1 base for J; bases not matched to a gene: 3. The CDR3 nucleotides read TGTGCCAGCAGTTTGTCTAGCGGTTCCTACAATGAGCAGTTCTTC. Its translation is CASSLSSGSYNEQFF.

This chain uses TRBV27 with TRBJ2-2; possibly TRBD1 for D (6 bases). Trimming shortened V by 4 bases and J by 1 base, and 13 bases separated the two germline ends. The CDR3 loop spans 16 amino acids. CDR1 is MNHEY and CDR2 is SMNVEV in the germline V gene (reference sequence). The CDR3 protein is CASSSLGQLNTGELFF. DNA for the CDR3: TGTGCCAGCAGTTCCCTCGGACAGCTGAACACCGGGGAGCTGTTTTTT.

The rearrangement joins TRBV27 to TRBJ2-3; D gene uncertain. Trimming stripped 3 bases from V and 6 bases from J, with 13 bases between. The CDR3 extends over 14 amino acids. Germline assignment: CDR1 MNHEY and CDR2 SMNVEV (reference sequence). CDR3 protein: CASSFGGVFDTQYF. The CDR3 nucleotides read TGTGCCAGCAGTTTTGGCGGCGTGTTCGATACGCAGTATTTT.

Notes on this clone: This specimen includes other DNA sequences encoding the same CDR3. The chain carries TRBV27 and TRBJ2-7; D might be TRBD1 (6 bases). Trimming cost V 3 bases and J 6 bases, with 15 bases left between them. CDR1 and CDR2 from the germline V gene are MNHEY and SMNVEV (reference sequence). The CDR3 has 14 amino acids. CDR3 DNA: TGTGCCAGCAGTTTGGGGCTAGCAGGGGCCGAGCAGTACTTC. Encoded protein: CASSLGLAGAEQYF.

V usage is TRBV5-5 and J usage is TRBJ1-4; no clear D gene. Trimming took 2 bases from V and 7 from J, leaving 18 bases between them. The length of the CDR3 is 16 residues. The germline V gene encodes CDR1 SGHKS and CDR2 YYEKEE (reference sequence). The CDR3 is CASSFSILNPTEKLFF. The CDR3 DNA reads TGTGCCAGCAGCTTTTCCATACTAAACCCCACTGAAAAACTGTTTTTT. The full variable domain, rest sourced from reference TRBV5-5 and TRBJ1-4, is DAGVTQSPTHLIKTRGQQVTLRCSPISGHKSVSWYQQVLGQGPQFIFQYYEKEERGRGNFPDRFSARQFPNYSSELNVNALLLGDSALYLCASSFSILNPTEKLFFGSGTQLSVL.

The chain uses TRBV13 and TRBJ2-7; possibly TRBD1 for D (6 bases). Germline values: CDR1 PRHDT, CDR2 FYEKMQ (reference sequence). The CDR3 covers 17 residues. V lost 5 bases, J lost 0 bases, and 20 bases lay in between. In DNA, the CDR3 is TGTGCCAGCAGCACCGTCCCCAACAGGGAGAGCTCCTACGAGCAGTACTTC. It codes for CASSTVPNRESSYEQYF.

This chain uses TRBV27 with TRBJ2-7; 7 nucleotides align to TRBD1. In germline, CDR1 is MNHEY, CDR2 SMNVEV (reference sequence). This CDR3 comprises 15 residues. The junction had 8 bases not matched to a gene; V was cut back by 5 bases and J by 1 base. The DNA for the CDR3 is TGTGCCAGCAGTCCCCACCGACAGGGATCCTACGAGCAGTACTTC. This encodes CASSPHRQGSYEQYF.

The rearrangement joins TRBV6-5 to TRBJ2-7, with a tentative D call TRBD1 (5 bases). The V and J ends lost 4 bases and 1 base respectively, with 11 bases between them. Per germline, CDR1 MNHEY and CDR2 SVGAGI. The CDR3 loop spans 14 amino acids. CDR3 sequence reads: CASSSSTDSYEQYF. Here the CDR3 DNA reads TGTGCCAGCAGTTCCTCGACAGATTCCTACGAGCAGTACTTC.

J is TRBJ2-2 and V is TRBV7-9; 7 bases map to TRBD2. V shed 4 bases, J shed 1 base, and the junction held 3 bases outside the gene matches. Germline CDR1 reads SEHNR; CDR2 reads FQNEAQ (reference sequence). The CDR3 totals 15 residues. CDR3 nucleotide sequence: TGTGCCAGCAGCTCCGGGGGGTGGAACACCGGGGAGCTGTTTTTT. It translates to CASSSGGWNTGELFF.

V usage is TRBV11-1 and J usage is TRBJ2-5; TRBD2 aligns across 13 bases. Germline CDR1 is SGHAT and CDR2 is FQDESV (reference sequence). V trimming: 1 base; J trimming: 1 base; junction bases outside the gene matches: 6. CDR3 length: 18 residues. The CDR3 protein is CASSLGTLAGGIQETQYF. The CDR3 nucleotides are TGTGCCAGCAGCTTAGGAACACTAGCGGGAGGGATCCAAGAGACCCAGTACTTC.

The chain links TRBV2 to TRBJ2-1, with no clear D. The CDR3 extends over 13 amino acids. Germline-derived CDR1 and CDR2 are SNHLY and FYNNEI. V shed 5 bases and J shed 4 bases, with 9 bases lying between them. CDR3 residues: CASSSVVYNEQFF. The CDR3 coding sequence is TGTGCCAGCAGTTCGGTAGTATACAATGAGCAGTTCTTC.

This clone appeared a single time. Other DNA sequences in the same sample also yield this CDR3. The J gene is TRBJ2-7, the V gene TRBV28; D call uncertain. The V and J ends lost 6 bases and 3 bases respectively, with 6 bases between them. Germline V gene lookup returns CDR1 MDHEN and CDR2 SYDVKM. The CDR3 runs 11 residues. CDR3 sequence: CASSSNYEQYF. The CDR3 nucleotides are TGTGCCAGCAGCTCGAACTACGAGCAGTACTTC.

This clone was observed a few times. The same CDR3 is also encoded by other DNA sequences in this sample. This chain links TRBV29-1 with TRBJ2-7; 8 nucleotides align to TRBD1. Germline values: CDR1 SQVTM, CDR2 ANQGSEA. The CDR3 consists of 12 residues. Trimming cost V 6 bases and J 2 bases; bases outside gene matches: 3. The CDR3 nucleotides read TGCAGCGTCCGGACAGGGCCCTACGAGCAGTACTTC. This codes for CSVRTGPYEQYF.